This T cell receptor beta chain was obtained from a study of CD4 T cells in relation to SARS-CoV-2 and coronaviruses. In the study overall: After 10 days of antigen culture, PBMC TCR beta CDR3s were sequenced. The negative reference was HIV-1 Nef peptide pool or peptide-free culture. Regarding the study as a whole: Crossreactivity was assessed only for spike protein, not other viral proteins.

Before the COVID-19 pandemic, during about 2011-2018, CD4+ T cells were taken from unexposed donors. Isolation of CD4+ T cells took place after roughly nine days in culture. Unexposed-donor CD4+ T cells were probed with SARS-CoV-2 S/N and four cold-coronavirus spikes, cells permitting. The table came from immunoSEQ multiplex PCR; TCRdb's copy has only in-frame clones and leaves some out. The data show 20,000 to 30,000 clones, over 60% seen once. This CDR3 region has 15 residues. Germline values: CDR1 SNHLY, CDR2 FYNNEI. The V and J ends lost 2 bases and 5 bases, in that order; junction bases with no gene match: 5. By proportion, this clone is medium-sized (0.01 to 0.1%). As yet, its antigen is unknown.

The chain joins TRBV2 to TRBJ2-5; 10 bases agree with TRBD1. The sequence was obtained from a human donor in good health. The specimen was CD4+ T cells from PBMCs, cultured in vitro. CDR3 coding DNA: TGTGCCAGCAGTGAATCGACAGGGGGCTGGGAGACCCAGTACTTC. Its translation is CASSESTGGWETQYF.